This is a list of T cell receptor beta chains from one sample in a study of T cells after yellow fever vaccination. One entry per CDR3 protein results from TCRdb running MiXCR on the 5' RACE reads. Here the sample spans approximately 250,000 distinct CDR3 sequences, about 5.2% being singletons. Specimen: CD4+ T cells sorted from PBMCs, collected on the day of the yellow fever booster vaccination. Receptors were obtained from a man between 18 and 35 years old who received the YFV17D yellow fever vaccine. The CDR3 runs from the conserved cysteine through the conserved F or W. The D gene is left open where the match is weak. Not all rows give a size; the values are once, few, many and, for expanded clones, a class.

-	-	TRBV6-2/TRBV6-3	TRBJ2-3	CASRGLGASTDTQYF	TGTGCCAGCAGGGGACTTGGGGCCAGCACAGATACGCAGTATTTT
-	-	TRBV6-5	TRBJ1-6	CASSYEGRGVHALHF	TGTGCCAGCAGTTACGAGGGGCGGGGGGTTCATGCCCTCCACTTT
-	-	TRBV10-2	TRBJ2-2	CASGVTGSTGELFF	TGCGCCAGCGGCGTCACGGGATCCACCGGGGAGCTGTTTTTT
few	-	TRBV6-2/TRBV6-3	TRBJ2-1	CASSYSGGSLSSYNEQFF	TGTGCCAGCAGTTACTCGGGAGGTAGCCTGAGCTCCTACAATGAGCAGTTCTTC
-	TRBD2	TRBV28	TRBJ2-5	CASGGRETQYF	TGTGCCTCGGGGGGGAGGGAGACCCAGTACTTC
few	TRBD2	TRBV7-3	TRBJ2-3	CASRGGAEDTQYF	TGTGCCAGCCGGGGAGGGGCGGAAGATACGCAGTATTTT
few	-	TRBV9	TRBJ1-4	CASSRSQGPLPTNEKLFF	TGTGCCAGCAGCAGAAGCCAGGGGCCCCTCCCAACTAATGAAAAACTGTTTTTT
-	-	TRBV9	TRBJ1-1	CASSVGTGNTEAFF	TGTGCCAGCAGCGTAGGCACAGGCAACACTGAAGCTTTCTTT
many	-	TRBV2	TRBJ2-7	CASSESAYEQYF	TGTGCCAGCAGTGAGTCAGCGTACGAGCAGTACTTC
few	-	TRBV29-1	TRBJ1-2	CSVARARDGYTF	TGCAGCGTTGCCCGGGCTCGGGATGGCTACACCTTC
-	-	TRBV4-3	TRBJ2-6	CASSPSPGMRSGANVLTF	TGCGCCAGCAGCCCCTCTCCGGGGATGCGGTCTGGGGCCAACGTCCTGACTTTC
-	TRBD2	TRBV24-1	TRBJ2-3	CATGLAETDTQYF	TGTGCCACGGGACTAGCGGAAACAGATACGCAGTATTTT
few	TRBD1	TRBV6-5	TRBJ2-6	CASTHRGTSGANVLTF	TGTGCCAGCACCCACAGGGGCACTTCTGGGGCCAACGTCCTGACTTTC
few	-	TRBV11-2	TRBJ1-6	CASSLDGNNSPLHF	TGTGCCAGCAGCCTGGACGGGAATAATTCACCCCTCCACTTT
many	TRBD1	TRBV5-1	TRBJ2-5	CASSWGTGGGETQYF	TGCGCCAGCAGCTGGGGGACAGGGGGCGGAGAGACCCAGTACTTC
few	TRBD1	TRBV27	TRBJ1-5	CASSLYTGEGQPQHF	TGTGCCAGCAGTTTATACACAGGGGAGGGTCAGCCCCAGCATTTT
few	TRBD1	TRBV5-1	TRBJ1-4	CASSFGQGRANEKLFF	TGCGCCAGCAGCTTCGGACAGGGAAGGGCAAATGAAAAACTGTTTTTT
-	TRBD1	TRBV9	TRBJ1-1	CASSAYRGQYTEAFF	TGTGCCAGCAGCGCCTACAGGGGACAATACACTGAAGCTTTCTTT
many	-	TRBV7-2	TRBJ2-3	CASRLGGSDTQYF	TGTGCCAGCAGGTTAGGGGGGTCAGATACGCAGTATTTT
-	TRBD1	TRBV29-1	TRBJ2-6	CSVEVSTGLSGANVLTF	TGCAGCGTTGAAGTATCGACAGGGCTCTCTGGGGCCAACGTCCTGACTTTC
-	TRBD2	TRBV20-1	TRBJ2-7	CSAMRGSYEQYF	TGCAGTGCTATGCGGGGGTCCTACGAGCAGTACTTC
-	TRBD2	TRBV6-5	TRBJ2-2	CASSHRGTSGGALTGELFF	TGTGCCAGCAGCCACCGAGGGACTAGCGGGGGGGCGTTGACCGGGGAGCTGTTTTTT
-	-	TRBV21-1	TRBJ2-1	CASSPTGGDDNEQFF	TGTGCCAGCAGCCCCACGGGCGGGGACGACAATGAGCAGTTCTTC
medium-sized	TRBD2	TRBV20-1	TRBJ2-3	CSAPWAGGPADTQYF	TGCAGTGCTCCCTGGGCGGGGGGGCCGGCAGATACGCAGTATTTT
few	-	TRBV7-8	TRBJ2-4	CASSSGQSNIQYF	TGTGCCAGCAGTAGCGGACAGTCAAACATTCAGTACTTC
many	TRBD2	TRBV20-1	TRBJ2-3	CSARGAKKRGSASTDTQYF	TGCAGTGCTAGGGGGGCGAAGAAGCGGGGGAGCGCTAGCACAGATACGCAGTATTTT
-	-	TRBV28	TRBJ1-2	CASSRGDRNYGYTF	TGTGCCAGCAGTCGGGGGGACCGTAACTATGGCTACACCTTC
few	TRBD1	TRBV7-8	TRBJ2-4	CASSYSGGATKNIQYF	TGTGCCAGCAGCTACTCAGGGGGCGCGACCAAAAACATTCAGTACTTC